This T cell receptor (beta chain) was recovered during a study of blood T cells in healthy people across ages. General study results and limits: As age increased, TCR beta diversity per million T cells fell in a roughly linear fashion. Underestimates were what the diversity estimates from one million T cells were considered to be. Unsorted PBMCs blocked a conclusive comparison of naive and antigen-experienced cells.

It was with a sample-barcoded 5' primer and a J-beta primer mix that a second PCR of about 6 to 12 cycles was run. TCRdb redid the calling of the 5' RACE reads with MiXCR, one entry per CDR3 protein. This table holds about 640,000 distinct CDR3 sequences, 58% found once. This CDR3 region has 15 residues. Germline assignment: CDR1 SGDLS and CDR2 YYNGEE. J lost 8 bases, V lost 0 bases, and 6 bases had no gene match. For every donor, a draw yielded around 10 milliliters of peripheral blood. This clonotype was detected once. Its antigen remains unidentified. This chain uses TRBV9 with TRBJ2-1, with 9 bases identical to TRBD2. The TCR sequence derives from a man between 60 and 70 years old in good health. The specimen sequenced was blood. Here the CDR3 DNA reads TGTGCCAGCAGCGTAGCGTCTAGCGGGGCCCATGAGCAGTTCTTC. It codes for CASSVASSGAHEQFF.